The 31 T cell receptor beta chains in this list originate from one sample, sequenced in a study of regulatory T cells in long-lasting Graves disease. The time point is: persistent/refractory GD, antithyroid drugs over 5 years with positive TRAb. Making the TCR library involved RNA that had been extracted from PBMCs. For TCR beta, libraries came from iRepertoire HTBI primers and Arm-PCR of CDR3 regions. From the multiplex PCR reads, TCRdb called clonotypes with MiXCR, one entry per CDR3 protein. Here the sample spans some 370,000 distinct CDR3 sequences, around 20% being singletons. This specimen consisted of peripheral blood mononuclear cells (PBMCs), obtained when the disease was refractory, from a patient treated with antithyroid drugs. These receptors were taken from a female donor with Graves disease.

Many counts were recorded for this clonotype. Here the CDR3 reads CASGPGEQYF. CDR3 nucleotide sequence: TGCGCCAGCGGACCTGGGGAGCAGTACTTC. The chain uses TRBV10-2 and TRBJ2-7, with no clear D. V gave up 8 bases and J gave up 7 bases, with 9 bases separating them. The CDR3 contains 10 residues. The V gene's germline CDR1 is WSHSY and CDR2 SAAADI.

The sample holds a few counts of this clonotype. CDR3 DNA: TGCAGTGCTAGCCCTGACCGGAGGGGGGGTCAGCCCCAGCATTTT. It specifies CSASPDRRGGQPQHF. The V call is TRBV20-1, the J call TRBJ1-5; D is possibly TRBD1 (6 bases). CDR1 and CDR2 (germline): DFQATT, SNEGSKA (reference sequence). CDR3 length: 15 amino acids. Trimming shortened V by 3 bases and J by 6 bases, and 18 bases separated the two germline ends.

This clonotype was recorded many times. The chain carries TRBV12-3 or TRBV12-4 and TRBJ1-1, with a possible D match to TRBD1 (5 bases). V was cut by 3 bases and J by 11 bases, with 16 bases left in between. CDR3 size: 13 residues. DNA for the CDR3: TGTGCCAGCAGTTTCAATCCCGGGACGTTGGCTTTCTTT. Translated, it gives CASSFNPGTLAFF.

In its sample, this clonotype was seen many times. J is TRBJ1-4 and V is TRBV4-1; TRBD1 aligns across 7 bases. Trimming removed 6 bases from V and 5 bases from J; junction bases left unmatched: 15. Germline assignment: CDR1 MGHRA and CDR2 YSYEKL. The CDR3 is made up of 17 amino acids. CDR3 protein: CASRRITDRAQNEKLFF. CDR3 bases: TGCGCCAGCAGGCGGATTACAGACAGGGCTCAAAATGAAAAACTGTTTTTT.

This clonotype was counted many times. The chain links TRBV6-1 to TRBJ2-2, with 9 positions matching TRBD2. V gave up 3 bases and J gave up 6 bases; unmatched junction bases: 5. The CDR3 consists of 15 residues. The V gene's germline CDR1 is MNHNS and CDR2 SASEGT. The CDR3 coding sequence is TGTGCCAGCAGTGAGGTAGCGGGAGTAGCCGGGGAGCTGTTTTTT. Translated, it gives CASSEVAGVAGELFF.

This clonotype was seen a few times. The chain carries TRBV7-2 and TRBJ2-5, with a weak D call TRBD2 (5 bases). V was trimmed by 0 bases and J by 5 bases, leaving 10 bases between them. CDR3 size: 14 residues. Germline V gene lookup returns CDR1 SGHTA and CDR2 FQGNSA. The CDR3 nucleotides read TGTGCCAGCAGCTTAGCGGGAGTAGTGGAGACCCAGTACTTC. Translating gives CASSLAGVVETQYF.

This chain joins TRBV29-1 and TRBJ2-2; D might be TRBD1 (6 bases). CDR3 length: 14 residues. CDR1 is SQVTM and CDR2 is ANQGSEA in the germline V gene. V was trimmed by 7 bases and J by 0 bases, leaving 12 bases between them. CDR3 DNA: TGCAGCGCCGTAGGGACATCGAACACCGGGGAGCTGTTTTTT. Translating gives CSAVGTSNTGELFF.

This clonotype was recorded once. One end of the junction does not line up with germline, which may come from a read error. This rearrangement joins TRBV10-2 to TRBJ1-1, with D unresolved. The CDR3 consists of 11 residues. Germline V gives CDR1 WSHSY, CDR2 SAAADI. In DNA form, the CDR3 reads TGCGCCAGCAAGACGAACACTGGAGCTTTCTTT. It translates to CASKTNTGAFF.

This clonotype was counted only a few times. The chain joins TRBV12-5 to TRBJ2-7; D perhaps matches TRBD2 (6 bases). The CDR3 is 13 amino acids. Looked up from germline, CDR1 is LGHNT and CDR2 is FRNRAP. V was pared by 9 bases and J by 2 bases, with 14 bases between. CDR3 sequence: CARGGPGAYEQYF. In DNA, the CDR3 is TGTGCTAGGGGGGGTCCGGGAGCCTACGAGCAGTACTTC.

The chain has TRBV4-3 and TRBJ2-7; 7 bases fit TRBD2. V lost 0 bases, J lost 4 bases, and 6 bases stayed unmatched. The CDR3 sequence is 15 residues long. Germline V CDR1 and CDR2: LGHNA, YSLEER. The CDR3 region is CASSQEPLAEYEQYF. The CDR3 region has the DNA TGCGCCAGCAGCCAAGAACCGCTAGCGGAATACGAGCAGTACTTC.

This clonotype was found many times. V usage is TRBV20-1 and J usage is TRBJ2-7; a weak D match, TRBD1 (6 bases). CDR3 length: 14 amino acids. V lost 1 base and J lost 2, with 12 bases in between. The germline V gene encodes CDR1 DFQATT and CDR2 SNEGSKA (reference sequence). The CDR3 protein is CSARVPSGAYEQYF. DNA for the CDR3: TGCAGTGCTAGAGTCCCATCAGGGGCCTACGAGCAGTACTTC.

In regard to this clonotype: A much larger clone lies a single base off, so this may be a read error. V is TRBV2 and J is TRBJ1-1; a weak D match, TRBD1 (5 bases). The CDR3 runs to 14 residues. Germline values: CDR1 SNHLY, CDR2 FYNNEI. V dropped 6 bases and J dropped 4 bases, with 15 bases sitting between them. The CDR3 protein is CASRGPGGGTEAFF. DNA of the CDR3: TGTGCCAGCAGGGGGCCCGGCGGAGGCACTGAAGCTTTCTTT.

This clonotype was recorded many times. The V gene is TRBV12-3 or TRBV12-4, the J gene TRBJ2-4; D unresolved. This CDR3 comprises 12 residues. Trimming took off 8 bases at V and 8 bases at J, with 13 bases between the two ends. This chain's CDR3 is CASQRMSDIQYF. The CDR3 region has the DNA TGTGCCAGCCAAAGGATGTCGGACATTCAGTACTTC.

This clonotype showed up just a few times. This chain's CDR3 is CASSQVLWDSPYF. The CDR3 bases are TGTGCCAGCAGCCAAGTTTTGTGGGACTCTCCTTACTTC. The chain uses TRBV3-1 and TRBJ2-7, with D perhaps matching TRBD2 (6 bases). The V end was cut by 1 base, the J end by 13 bases, with 17 bases between. CDR3 length: 13 residues. Looked up from germline, CDR1 is LGHDT and CDR2 is YNNKEL (reference sequence).

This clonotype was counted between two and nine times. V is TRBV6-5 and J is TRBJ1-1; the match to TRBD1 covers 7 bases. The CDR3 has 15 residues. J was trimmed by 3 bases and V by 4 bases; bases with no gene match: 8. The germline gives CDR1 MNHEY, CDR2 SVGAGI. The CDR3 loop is CASSSRQGSDTEAFF. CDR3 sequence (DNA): TGTGCCAGCAGTTCCCGACAGGGATCGGACACTGAAGCTTTCTTT.

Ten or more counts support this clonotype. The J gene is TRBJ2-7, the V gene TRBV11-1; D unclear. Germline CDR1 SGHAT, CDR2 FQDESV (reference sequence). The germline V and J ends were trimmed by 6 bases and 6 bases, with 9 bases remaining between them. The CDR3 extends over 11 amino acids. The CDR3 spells CASSSLGEQYF. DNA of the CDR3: TGTGCCAGCAGTTCCCTAGGCGAGCAGTACTTC. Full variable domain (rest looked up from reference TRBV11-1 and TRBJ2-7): EAEVAQSPRYKITEKSQAVAFWCDPISGHATLYWYRQILGQGPELLVQFQDESVVDDSQLPKDRFSAERLKGVDSTLKIQPAELGDSAMYLCASSSLGEQYFGPGTRLTVT.

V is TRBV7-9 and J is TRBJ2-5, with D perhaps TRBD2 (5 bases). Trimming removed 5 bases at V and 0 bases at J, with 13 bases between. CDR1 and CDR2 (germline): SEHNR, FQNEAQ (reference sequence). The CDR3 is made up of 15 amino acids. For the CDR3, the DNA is TGTGCCAGCAGCGGGCTAGCAGATTACCAAGAGACCCAGTACTTC. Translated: CASSGLADYQETQYF.

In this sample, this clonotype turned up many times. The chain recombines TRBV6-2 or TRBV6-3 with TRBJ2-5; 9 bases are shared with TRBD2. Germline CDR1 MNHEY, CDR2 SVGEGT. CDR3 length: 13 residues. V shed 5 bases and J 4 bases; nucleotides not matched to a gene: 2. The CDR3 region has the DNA TGTGCCAGCAGTATTAGCGGGAGAGAGACCCAGTACTTC. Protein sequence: CASSISGRETQYF.

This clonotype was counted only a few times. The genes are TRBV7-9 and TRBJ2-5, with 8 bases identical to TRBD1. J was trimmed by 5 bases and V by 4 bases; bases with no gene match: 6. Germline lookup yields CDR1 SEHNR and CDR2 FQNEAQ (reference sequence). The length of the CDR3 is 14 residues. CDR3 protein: CASSSRQGLETQYF. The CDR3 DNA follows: TGTGCCAGCAGCTCGCGACAGGGGTTGGAGACCCAGTACTTC.

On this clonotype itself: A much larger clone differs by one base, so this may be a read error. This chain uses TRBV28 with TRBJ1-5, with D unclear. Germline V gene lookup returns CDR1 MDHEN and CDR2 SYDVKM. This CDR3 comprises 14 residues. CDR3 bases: TGTGCCAGCAGTTTAGAGGCAGGCAATCAGTCCCAGCATTTT. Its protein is CASSLEAGNQSQHF.

The DNA for the CDR3 is TGTGCCTGGAGTGTACGTGGGGGCACAGATACGCAGTATTTT. Translating it yields CAWSVRGGTDTQYF. The chain combines TRBV30 with TRBJ2-3; D gene uncertain. Germline loops: CDR1 GTSNPN, CDR2 SVGIG (reference sequence). The CDR3 spans 14 residues. Trimming took off 0 bases at V and 1 base at J, with 8 bases between the two ends.

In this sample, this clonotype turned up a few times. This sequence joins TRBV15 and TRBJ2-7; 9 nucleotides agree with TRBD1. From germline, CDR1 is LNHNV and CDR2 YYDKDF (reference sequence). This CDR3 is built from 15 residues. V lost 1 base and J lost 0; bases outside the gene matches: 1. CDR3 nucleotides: TGTGCCACCAGCAGAGGGACAGGGGACTCCTACGAGCAGTACTTC. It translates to CATSRGTGDSYEQYF.

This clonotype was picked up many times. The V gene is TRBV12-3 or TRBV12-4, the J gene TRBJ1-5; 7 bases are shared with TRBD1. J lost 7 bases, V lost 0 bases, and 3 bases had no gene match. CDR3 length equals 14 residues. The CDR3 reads CASSLAQGPQPQHF. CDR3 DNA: TGTGCCAGCAGTTTAGCACAGGGGCCCCAGCCCCAGCATTTT.

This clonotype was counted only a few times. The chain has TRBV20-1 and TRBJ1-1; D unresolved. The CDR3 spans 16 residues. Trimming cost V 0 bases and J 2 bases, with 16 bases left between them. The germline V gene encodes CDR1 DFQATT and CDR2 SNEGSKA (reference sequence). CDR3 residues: CSARDSAPTLNTEAFF. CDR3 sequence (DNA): TGCAGTGCTAGAGACTCCGCCCCCACCCTTAACACTGAAGCTTTCTTT.

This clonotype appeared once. CDR3 DNA sequence: TGTGCCAGCAGCCCCTCGGGACTAGCGGGATATACGCAGTATTTT. It yields the protein CASSPSGLAGYTQYF. The rearrangement uses TRBV14 and TRBJ2-3; 13 bases match TRBD2. The CDR3 consists of 15 residues. The germline V gene encodes CDR1 SGHDN and CDR2 FVKESK. Trimming cost V 4 bases and J 7 bases; bases outside gene matches: 5.

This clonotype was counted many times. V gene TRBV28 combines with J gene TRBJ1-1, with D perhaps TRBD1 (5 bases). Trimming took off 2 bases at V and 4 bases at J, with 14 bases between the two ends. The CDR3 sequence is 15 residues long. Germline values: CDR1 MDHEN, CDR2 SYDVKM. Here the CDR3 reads CASSLRGAWVTEAFF. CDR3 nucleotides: TGTGCCAGCAGTTTAAGAGGGGCTTGGGTCACTGAAGCTTTCTTT.

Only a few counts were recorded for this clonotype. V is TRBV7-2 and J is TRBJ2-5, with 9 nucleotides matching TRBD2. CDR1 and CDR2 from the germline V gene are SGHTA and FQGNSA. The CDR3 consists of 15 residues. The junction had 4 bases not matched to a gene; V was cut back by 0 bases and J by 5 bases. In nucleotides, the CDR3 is TGTGCCAGCAGCTTAGCGCGGGAGGGCCCCGAGACCCAGTACTTC. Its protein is CASSLAREGPETQYF.

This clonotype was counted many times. This CDR3 is CASSWPGLAGGSPYEQYF. CDR3 nucleotide sequence: TGTGCCAGCAGCTGGCCGGGACTAGCGGGAGGATCCCCCTACGAGCAGTACTTC. This chain uses TRBV7-2 with TRBJ2-7; TRBD2 aligns across 15 bases. Germline V gene lookup returns CDR1 SGHTA and CDR2 FQGNSA. The CDR3 is made up of 18 amino acids. J lost 2 bases, V lost 4 bases, and 9 bases had no gene match.

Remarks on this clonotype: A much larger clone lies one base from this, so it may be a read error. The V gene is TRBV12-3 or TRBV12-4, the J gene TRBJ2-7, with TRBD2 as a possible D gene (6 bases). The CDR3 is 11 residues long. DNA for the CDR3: TGTGCCAGCAGTACAGCGGGCGAGCAGCACTTC. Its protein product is CASSTAGEQHF.

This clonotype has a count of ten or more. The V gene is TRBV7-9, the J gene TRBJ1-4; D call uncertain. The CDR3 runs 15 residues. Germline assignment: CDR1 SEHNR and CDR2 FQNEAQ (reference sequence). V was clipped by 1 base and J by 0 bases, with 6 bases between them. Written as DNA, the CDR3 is TGTGCCAGCAGCTTAGGCACAGCAACTAATGAAAAACTGTTTTTT. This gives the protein CASSLGTATNEKLFF.

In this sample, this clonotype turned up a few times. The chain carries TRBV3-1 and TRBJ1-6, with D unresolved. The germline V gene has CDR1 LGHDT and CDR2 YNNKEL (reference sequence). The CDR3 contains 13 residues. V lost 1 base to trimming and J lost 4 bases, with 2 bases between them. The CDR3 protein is CASSQGYNSPLHF. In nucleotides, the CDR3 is TGTGCCAGCAGCCAAGGGTATAATTCACCCCTCCACTTT.